There are a few counts of the clone carrying this TCR beta chain. The antigen remains undetermined. Other DNA sequences in the sample encode the same CDR3. This CDR3 region has 12 residues. With 5 bases removed from V and 8 bases from J, the gap between germline ends came to 12 bases. From germline, CDR1 is SQVTM and CDR2 ANQGSEA. TCRdb keeps only in-frame clones here, not all; method: immunoSEQ multiplex PCR. The sample carries about 150,000 clones, 80% to 90% recorded once. These data are taken from a study of T cell responses to AZD1222 COVID-19 vaccine. Overall study results and limits: AZD1222 recipients seropositive at baseline numbered only six or seven. Spike-specific TCR repertoires showed rising breadth and depth after two AZD1222 doses. Donors were largely white British and mainly female; clonal diversity was possibly underestimated. Unmutated variant regions are reportedly targeted by nearly half of spike-specific TCRs.

Specimen: peripheral blood, collected on day 0 of AZD1222 vaccination. This clonotype originated in an adult in good health. The chain uses TRBV29-1 and TRBJ1-4; a weak D match, TRBD1 (5 bases). In DNA form, the CDR3 reads TGCAGCGTTAGGGACGGCGGAGAAAAACTGTTTTTT. It codes for CSVRDGGEKLFF.